This TCR beta chain comes out of a study of PD-1 blockade in classical Hodgkin lymphoma (TCRdb year 2020). Turning to the overall study: Nivolumab dosing was 3 mg/kg intravenously every 2 weeks, continuing until either disease progression or unacceptable toxicity. A peripheral blood immune signature of response to PD-1 blockade in classical Hodgkin lymphoma was defined using TCR beta sequencing and CyTOF. Findings and caveats that apply to the study as a whole: Lower diversity was observed in patients in whom nivolumab was started less than 1 year after ASCT, and these patients were excluded from later analyses so that confounding by immune reconstitution would be avoided. Among trial patients, those achieving complete response had baseline diversity similar to that of newly diagnosed patients, while diversity was significantly lower in partial responders and progressors. Baseline TCR diversity was reported to be lower in newly diagnosed patients than in healthy donors, and even lower in relapsed/refractory patients. A significant rise by C4D1 was seen in CD4+ but not CD8+ TCR diversity (p=0.0027 vs p=0.16), with the rise being most apparent in complete responders (p=0.02). The study covered only a single clinical trial cohort, and the causes of the repertoire differences, possibly disease activity or prior therapy, were still not defined.

Genomic DNA was extracted with the Qiagen DNeasy kit from unsorted PBMCs and from negatively selected CD4+ and CD8+ fractions. TCR beta CDR3 regions were subjected to amplification by immunoSEQ multiplex PCR with primers that anneal to V and J segments. A synthetic immune receptor repertoire was used to minimize amplification bias, and any remaining bias was removed computationally after sequencing. The study's processing was this. Custom Python scripts were used to quantify repertoire diversity as the Shannon entropy index. Unsorted, CD4+ and CD8+ repertoires were analyzed separately, except in combined analyses where CD4+ and CD8+ sequences were merged in silico. Clonal expansion was defined as at least a 2-fold frequency increase after treatment relative to C1D1, with a pseudocount of 0.5 for undetected baseline clones. Clones with 0 or 1 copy at C1D1 were defined as singleton clones, while clones with 2 or more copies were defined as non-singleton clones. Clones expanded in unsorted samples were assigned a CD4+, CD8+ or unknown annotation through matching of protein sequences in sorted samples from the same patient. Wilcoxon tests were applied to paired samples to test diversity changes from C1D1 to C4D1. Held by TCRdb, this immuneACCESS table contains in-frame sequences only and omits some clones. Under half of the omission traces to an unresolved V gene where checked; the cause of the rest is unknown. From that table come the V and J calls and clone size; the DNA was used to work out D and trimming. In this sample the table shows about 37,000 clones, over 60% of which occur a single time. The top ten clonotypes cover 16% of the sample.

Only a few counts were recorded for this clone. It has no known antigen specificity. Base qualities are not at hand, and no much larger clone is one base apart. Sample time point, as interpreted from the label and publication: cycle 2 day 1 (C2D1) of nivolumab. All trial patients had relapsed after autologous stem cell transplantation, with cohorts A, B and C differing in prior brentuximab vedotin exposure. A total of 50 to 70 patients with relapsed/refractory classical Hodgkin lymphoma made up the trial cohort, and each patient's best overall response was complete response, partial response or progressive disease. Single-agent nivolumab was administered to trial patients in the multi-cohort phase II CheckMate 205 trial. An independent review committee assessed best overall response by applying the 2007 International Working Group response criteria. PBMCs from the trial were collected at three points: immediately before nivolumab initiation (C1D1), and during therapy at cycle 2 day 1 and cycle 4 day 1. Peripheral blood was collected in 8 mL Vacutainer Cell Preparation Tubes, from which PBMCs were isolated by centrifugation and then cryopreserved.

From V the trimming removes 5 bases and from J it removes 3 bases, while the gene matches leave 6 bases of the junction unaccounted for. The CDR3 sequence holds 15 residues, the cysteine and phenylalanine included. Just the 45-base CDR3 DNA is kept, in frame starting at base 1. From a lookup of the germline V gene, CDR1 and CDR2 are SGHTA and FQGNSA. The material was peripheral blood mononuclear cells (PBMCs), obtained before the second cycle of nivolumab. Recombination linked TRBV7-2 to TRBJ2-5, and 10 junction bases match TRBD2. This TCR was recovered from a human donor with classical Hodgkin lymphoma. The nucleotide sequence reads as follows: TGTGCCAGCAGCGTTGCCGGGACTAGCGAAGAGACCCAGTACTTC. It translates to CASSVAGTSEETQYF. Here the CDR3 is joined to the reference TRBV7-2 and TRBJ2-5 genes, and the full variable domain is: GAGVSQSPSNKVTEKGKDVELRCDPISGHTALYWYRQSLGQGLEFLIYFQGNSAPDKSGLPSDRFSAERTGGSVSTLTIQRTQQEDSAVYLCASSVAGTSEETQYFGPGTRLLVL.